The clone carrying this TCR beta chain showed up many times. The time point is: longitudinal time-point 2. The data were taken from a study of neurological immune-mediated disorders. CDR1 is SNHLY, CDR2 FYNNEI, per germline. This CDR3 spans 14 amino acids. Trimming shortened V by 6 bases and J by 4 bases, and 12 bases separated the two germline ends. TCRdb re-called the 5' RACE reads through MiXCR, storing one row per CDR3 protein. In the table there are 81,000 or so distinct CDR3 sequences, 13% of which are singletons. The receptor was isolated from a female donor with HTLV-1-associated myelopathy (HAM/TSP). Sequencing used PBMCs. This chain links TRBV2 with TRBJ2-2; D uncertain. This CDR3 is CASRRPPGTGELFF. CDR3 nucleotides: TGTGCCAGCAGGAGGCCCCCGGGCACCGGGGAGCTGTTTTTT.